The sequence of this T cell receptor (beta chain) was determined in a study of T cells after yellow fever vaccination. General observations from the study: Abundant clonotypes from the bulk population could get into FACS-sorted repertoires as contaminants.

J gave up 5 bases and V 8 bases, and 14 bases lay outside the gene matches. Germline CDR1 reads DFQATT; CDR2 reads SNEGSKA (reference sequence). The CDR3 is made up of 14 amino acids. 5'RACE template switching produced TCR cDNA carrying a universal primer site and UMIs. TCRdb reanalysed the 5' RACE reads using MiXCR and keeps one entry per CDR3 protein. This sample carries fewer than 450,000 distinct CDR3 sequences, 7% to 9% of them seen once, and the ten largest clones take 17%. A remark on this clonotype: Its specificity is unknown.

The sequencing here drew on PBMCs, taken roughly 46 days after the first yellow fever vaccination. The chain has TRBV20-1 and TRBJ2-5; TRBD1 agrees at 7 bases. This receptor was taken from a man aged 18 to 29 who received the YFV17D yellow fever vaccine. CDR3 region: CSYGQDGDRETQYF. The DNA of the CDR3 is TGCAGTTACGGACAGGATGGGGATAGGGAGACCCAGTACTTC.